This entry lists 24 T cell receptor beta chains sequenced from one sample in a study of spatial heterogeneity in lung cancer. Time point described: sample taken at primary tumor resection. TCRdb re-analysed the 5' RACE reads in MiXCR, keeping a single row per CDR3 protein. The sample records more than 65,000 distinct CDR3 sequences, about 7.8% being singletons. Specimen: PBMCs, collected at surgery. These receptor sequences come from a male donor with early-stage non-small cell lung cancer.

The V and J genes are TRBV18 and TRBJ1-1; TRBD1 is a possible D gene (5 bases). Per germline, CDR1 KGHSH and CDR2 LQKENI. This CDR3 is built from 13 residues. Trimming pared 3 bases from V and 0 bases from J, leaving 5 bases between. The CDR3 coding sequence is TGTGCCAGCTCACCGGACATGAACACTGAAGCTTTCTTT. It specifies CASSPDMNTEAFF.

The chain joins TRBV20-1 to TRBJ1-3; no clear D. The CDR3 runs to 14 residues. Trimming took off 0 bases at V and 0 bases at J, with 6 bases between the two ends. CDR1 is DFQATT and CDR2 is SNEGSKA in the germline V gene (reference sequence). CDR3 nucleotide sequence: TGCAGTGCTAGAGACAGACTCTCTGGAAACACCATATATTTT. Protein sequence: CSARDRLSGNTIYF.

The chain is built from TRBV7-8 and TRBJ2-3, with no clear D. The CDR3 spans 16 residues. Germline values: CDR1 SGHVS, CDR2 FQNEAQ. Trimming cost V 7 bases and J 0 bases, with 17 bases left between them. This CDR3 is CASTYPPGPSTDTQYF. CDR3 bases: TGTGCCAGCACCTACCCACCGGGCCCTAGCACAGATACGCAGTATTTT.

This clonotype was picked up many times. The chain couples TRBV5-1 to TRBJ1-2, with unresolved D. Trimming took 4 bases from V and 6 from J, leaving 10 bases between them. The CDR3 length is 12 residues. The germline gives CDR1 SGHRS, CDR2 YFSETQ. The CDR3 sequence is CASSPDGHGYTF. CDR3 DNA: TGCGCCAGCAGCCCCGACGGACATGGCTACACCTTC.

This clonotype was seen repeatedly, ten times or more. V usage is TRBV6-6 and J usage is TRBJ2-3, with TRBD2 matching 10 bases. Germline V gene data show CDR1 as MNHNY and CDR2 as SVGAGI (reference sequence). There are 15 residues in the CDR3. After removal of 6 bases from V and 1 base from J, the junction contained 4 bases not matched to a gene. The DNA of the CDR3 is TGTGCCAGCAGGCCCCTAGCGGGAGGCACAGATACGCAGTATTTT. Amino acid sequence: CASRPLAGGTDTQYF.

As for this clonotype: A clone one base away is much larger, so this may be a read error. The rearrangement links TRBV7-9 to TRBJ2-1; 12 positions match TRBD2. The end of the DNA is better explained by TRBJ2-7, so the J call may be wrong. Germline V gives CDR1 SEHNR, CDR2 FQNEAQ (reference sequence). The CDR3 loop spans 16 amino acids. The CDR3 DNA follows: TGTGCCAGCAGCCCTACCCGACTAGCGGGAGTGGGCGAGCAGTACTTC. Its protein is CASSPTRLAGVGEQYF.

This clonotype was recorded at least ten times. V and J are TRBV6-6 and TRBJ1-1, with D possibly matching TRBD1 (6 bases). Germline V CDR1 and CDR2: MNHNY, SVGAGI (reference sequence). The V end was cut by 5 bases, the J end by 8 bases, with 12 bases between. The CDR3 totals 12 residues. CDR3 DNA sequence: TGTGCCAGCAGTCCCCTCGGACAGGAAGCTTTCTTT. Translated: CASSPLGQEAFF.

This clonotype was seen ten or more times. J is TRBJ1-4 and V is TRBV11-3; TRBD1 matches 7 bases. CDR1 and CDR2 (germline): SGHNT, YENEEA. V lost 5 bases to trimming and J lost 8 bases; unmatched junction nucleotides: 8. This CDR3 contains 14 residues. This chain's CDR3 is CASSLEGAREKLFF. The CDR3, as DNA: TGTGCCAGCAGCCTGGAGGGGGCGAGGGAAAAACTGTTTTTT.

This clonotype has at least ten counts. The gene calls are TRBV7-6 and TRBJ1-1; no clear D. The V gene lost 1 base and the J gene lost 2 bases, with 14 bases spanning the gap. The CDR3 loop spans 16 amino acids. Germline lookup yields CDR1 SGHVS and CDR2 FNYEAQ. CDR3 in DNA: TGTGCCAGCAGCTTAGGGGTAGCGGGCGAAAACACTGAAGCTTTCTTT. Amino acids: CASSLGVAGENTEAFF.

This clonotype was recorded many times. This chain uses TRBV5-1 with TRBJ1-5; D might be TRBD1 (6 bases). The CDR3 has 13 amino acids. Germline-derived CDR1 and CDR2 are SGHRS and YFSETQ. The V and J ends lost 1 base and 6 bases respectively, with 8 bases between them. The CDR3 spells CASSLTGFQPQHF. The CDR3 bases are TGCGCCAGCAGCTTGACAGGGTTTCAGCCCCAGCATTTT.

This clonotype was picked up a small number of times. The V call is TRBV18, the J call TRBJ2-3; D gene ambiguous. Germline V gene sequence: CDR1 KGHSH, CDR2 LQKENI. The V and J ends lost 0 bases and 4 bases respectively, with 5 bases between them. The CDR3 loop spans 13 amino acids. The CDR3 DNA is TGTGCCAGCTCACCACCGTCGGCAGATACGCAGTATTTT. It yields the protein CASSPPSADTQYF.

This clonotype has just a few counts. The rearrangement links TRBV12-3 or TRBV12-4 to TRBJ1-6; 7 bases agree with TRBD1. J was trimmed by 10 bases and V by 6 bases; bases with no gene match: 9. The CDR3 runs to 14 residues. The chain's CDR3 is CASSYDRVRSPLHF. Here the CDR3 DNA reads TGTGCCAGCAGCTACGACAGGGTTAGGTCACCCCTCCACTTT.

This clonotype was seen only a few times. V gene TRBV2 combines with J gene TRBJ1-5, with D hard to call. Between the trimmed V and J ends, which lost 8 bases and 5 bases, there was a span of 10 bases. CDR1 is SNHLY and CDR2 is FYNNEI in the germline V gene. The CDR3 runs to 12 residues. CDR3 sequence (DNA): TGTGCCAGCCGGGCACGAGATCAGCCCCAGCATTTT. Encoded protein: CASRARDQPQHF.

The rearrangement uses TRBV9 and TRBJ2-7; maybe TRBD2 (5 bases). The CDR3 is 13 amino acids. Germline values: CDR1 SGDLS, CDR2 YYNGEE. V was shortened by 0 bases and J by 7 bases, with 11 bases between the two germline ends. In nucleotides, the CDR3 is TGTGCCAGCAGCGTAGTCGGGGTAGGGGAGCAGTACTTC. It codes for CASSVVGVGEQYF.

This clonotype was observed a few times. The chain is built from TRBV10-3 and TRBJ2-3, with 7 positions matching TRBD1. The germline CDR1 and CDR2 sequences are ENHRY and SYGVKD. Trimming removed 6 bases from V and 3 bases from J; junction bases left unmatched: 15. There are 17 residues in the CDR3. CDR3 bases: TGTGCCATCAGCCACCCAATTCTTGGACAGGTAACAGATACGCAGTATTTT. Its translation: CAISHPILGQVTDTQYF.

This chain connects TRBV5-4 to TRBJ2-3; D unclear. CDR3 size: 13 residues. V shed 8 bases and J shed 3 bases, with 13 bases lying between them. CDR1 and CDR2 from the germline V gene are SGHNT and YYREEE (reference sequence). The CDR3 DNA reads as TGTGCCAGTCCCCGAAGGGTGACAGATACGCAGTATTTT. Its protein is CASPRRVTDTQYF. Looking up the rest from reference TRBV5-4 and TRBJ2-3 gives the full variable domain: ETGVTQSPTHLIKTRGQQVTLRCSSQSGHNTVSWYQQALGQGPQFIFQYYREEENGRGNFPPRFSGLQFPNYSSELNVNALELDDSALYLCASPRRVTDTQYFGPGTRLTVL.

This clonotype was observed at least ten times. The chain couples TRBV12-3 or TRBV12-4 to TRBJ1-1; no definite D call. V gave up 5 bases and J gave up 9 bases, with 13 bases separating them. This CDR3 contains 12 residues. The CDR3, as DNA: TGTGCCAGCAGTCGGCTCCGGACTCAAGCTTTCTTT. Encoded protein: CASSRLRTQAFF.

This clonotype has at least ten counts. The rearrangement links TRBV7-9 to TRBJ1-5; no clear D gene. Looked up from germline, CDR1 is SEHNR and CDR2 is FQNEAQ (reference sequence). V dropped 1 base and J dropped 8 bases, with 6 bases sitting between them. The CDR3 has 12 amino acids. CDR3 protein: CASSLGVEPQHF. The CDR3, as DNA: TGTGCCAGCAGCTTAGGAGTTGAGCCCCAGCATTTT. Full variable domain (rest looked up from reference TRBV7-9 and TRBJ1-5): DTGVSQNPRHKITKRGQNVTFRCDPISEHNRLYWYRQTLGQGPEFLTYFQNEAQLEKSRLLSDRFSAERPKGSFSTLEIQRTEQGDSAMYLCASSLGVEPQHFGDGTRLSIL.

The V and J genes are TRBV7-8 and TRBJ1-1; no clear D gene. The CDR3 length is 13 residues. The ends were cut back, 2 bases at V and 2 bases at J, with 6 bases in the middle. Germline CDR1 SGHVS, CDR2 FQNEAQ. The CDR3 protein is CASSLPDNTEAFF. CDR3 nucleotides: TGTGCCAGCAGCTTACCAGACAACACTGAAGCTTTCTTT.

This clonotype was seen ten or more times. The chain employs TRBV6-2 or TRBV6-3 and TRBJ2-5; TRBD2 matches 10 bases. The ends lost 4 bases at V and 5 bases at J; junction bases unmatched: 4. The CDR3 length is 14 residues. Germline CDR1 and CDR2: MNHEY and SVGEGT. The CDR3: CASSSLAGEETQYF. The DNA for the CDR3 is TGTGCCAGCAGTTCTCTAGCGGGAGAGGAGACCCAGTACTTC.

In this sample, this clonotype turned up many times. The rearrangement links TRBV20-1 to TRBJ1-1; no definite D call. The CDR3 loop spans 12 amino acids. Per germline, CDR1 DFQATT and CDR2 SNEGSKA (reference sequence). V lost 3 bases, J lost 2 bases, and 7 bases lay in between. Here the CDR3 reads CSASLPNTEAFF. As DNA, the CDR3 is TGCAGTGCTAGTCTACCAAACACTGAAGCTTTCTTT.

In this sample, this clonotype turned up many times. The chain recombines TRBV18 with TRBJ2-5; tentative D call: TRBD1 (6 bases). The germline V gene has CDR1 KGHSH and CDR2 LQKENI. Trimming removed 4 bases at V and 1 base at J, with 10 bases between. CDR3 length equals 14 residues. CDR3 region: CASSQDRFQETQYF. The CDR3 DNA sequence: TGTGCCAGCTCACAAGACAGGTTCCAAGAGACCCAGTACTTC.

The chain employs TRBV5-4 and TRBJ2-2, with 8 bases that match TRBD1. This CDR3 region has 15 residues. In germline, CDR1 is SGHNT, CDR2 YYREEE (reference sequence). The V segment lost 3 bases and the J segment 1 base; nucleotides outside the gene matches: 2. The CDR3 loop is CASSSGQENTGELFF. CDR3 coding DNA: TGTGCCAGCAGCTCGGGACAGGAGAACACCGGGGAGCTGTTTTTT.

This clonotype came up many times. This chain links TRBV20-1 with TRBJ2-7; the D is unclear. This CDR3 has 14 amino acids. The germline gives CDR1 DFQATT, CDR2 SNEGSKA (reference sequence). Deletions cut 4 bases from V and 0 bases from J, with 13 bases between. CDR3 DNA: TGCAGTGCTAAAACAGCCTACCCCTCCTACGAGCAGTACTTC. Its protein is CSAKTAYPSYEQYF.